The 30 T cell receptor beta chains reported below all come from one sample, sequenced in a study of OX40 agonist ivuxolimab in advanced cancers. Using immunoSEQ multiplex PCR, the repertoire was profiled, and TCRdb retains in-frame clones only, with some absent. The sample has 40,000 to 45,000 clones; 80% are singletons. Sample: CD4+ or CD8+ T cells sorted from blood, taken in a trial of the OX40 agonist ivuxolimab. The receptors derive from an adult with an advanced solid tumor such as melanoma, head and neck, liver or kidney cancer.

This sequence joins TRBV19 and TRBJ2-3; TRBD1 aligns across 7 bases. The CDR3 is 16 amino acids. Germline assignment: CDR1 LNHDA and CDR2 SQIVND (reference sequence). The trim removed 3 bases at V and 2 bases at J, leaving 8 bases unmatched. CDR3 residues: CASSIQRGQNTDTQYF. CDR3 sequence (DNA): TGTGCCAGTAGTATTCAGAGGGGACAGAACACAGATACGCAGTATTTT.

This chain links TRBV15 with TRBJ1-1; perhaps TRBD1 as D (6 bases). The CDR3 extends over 14 amino acids. Germline loops: CDR1 LNHNV, CDR2 YYDKDF (reference sequence). V lost 0 bases and J lost 4, with 9 bases in between. The CDR3 DNA follows: TGTGCCACCAGCAGAGAGACAGGTTCCACTGAAGCTTTCTTT. This translates into CATSRETGSTEAFF.

The V gene is TRBV5-1, the J gene TRBJ1-2; 7 positions agree with TRBD1. Trimming cost V 4 bases and J 4 bases; bases outside gene matches: 7. Germline values: CDR1 SGHRS, CDR2 YFSETQ. CDR3 size: 14 residues. CDR3 bases: TGCGCCAGCAGCCTGGGGGGACAGACCTATGGCTACACCTTC. It codes for CASSLGGQTYGYTF.

The V and J genes are TRBV7-9 and TRBJ1-2, with TRBD1 matching 7 bases. V trimming: 4 bases; J trimming: 5 bases; junction bases outside the gene matches: 7. The CDR3 is 14 amino acids. CDR1 is SEHNR, CDR2 FQNEAQ, per germline (reference sequence). As DNA, the CDR3 is TGTGCCAGCAGCTCCGACAGGGAGGGGTATGGCTACACCTTC. Translating gives CASSSDREGYGYTF.

V is TRBV30 and J is TRBJ2-3; 10 bases align to TRBD2. V lost 8 bases to trimming and J lost 6 bases; unmatched junction nucleotides: 8. The CDR3 spans 13 residues. Germline lookup yields CDR1 GTSNPN and CDR2 SVGIG (reference sequence). CDR3 bases: TGTGCCGGCGAGCGGGAGGGCCTTGATACGCAGTATTTT. This gives the protein CAGEREGLDTQYF.

This clone was counted only a few times. J is TRBJ1-1 and V is TRBV30; a weak D match, TRBD1 (5 bases). Germline lookup yields CDR1 GTSNPN and CDR2 SVGIG (reference sequence). The CDR3 totals 12 residues. The V end was cut by 4 bases, the J end by 8 bases, with 14 bases between. CDR3 amino acids: CAWTGQGLEAFF. CDR3 bases: TGTGCCTGGACTGGGCAGGGATTAGAAGCTTTCTTT.

This rearrangement joins TRBV11-2 to TRBJ2-7, with TRBD1 as a possible D gene (6 bases). V was shortened by 2 bases and J by 5 bases, with 7 bases between the two germline ends. Germline-derived CDR1 and CDR2 are SGHAT and FQNNGV. The CDR3 is made up of 12 amino acids. CDR3 sequence (DNA): TGTGCCAGCAGCTTACGACAGGACGAGCAGTACTTC. This encodes CASSLRQDEQYF.

The rearrangement joins TRBV7-2 to TRBJ1-4; a possible D gene is TRBD1 (5 bases). The germline CDR1 and CDR2 sequences are SGHTA and FQGNSA. V lost 5 bases and J 3 bases, leaving 13 bases between the germline ends. The CDR3 runs to 15 residues. The CDR3 reads CASSAQGSANEKLFF. In nucleotides, the CDR3 is TGTGCCAGCAGCGCTCAGGGATCAGCTAATGAAAAACTGTTTTTT.

V and J are TRBV6-1 and TRBJ1-5; TRBD1 might be the D (5 bases). Germline CDR1 reads MNHNS; CDR2 reads SASEGT. V lost 6 bases to trimming and J lost 2 bases, with 14 bases between them. CDR3 length: 15 amino acids. The CDR3 protein is CASRGDSRGNQPQHF. CDR3 in DNA: TGTGCCAGCAGAGGGGACTCCCGGGGCAATCAGCCCCAGCATTTT.

The gene calls are TRBV10-1 and TRBJ2-5; D unclear. Trimming shortened V by 3 bases and J by 5 bases, and 10 bases separated the two germline ends. The germline V gene encodes CDR1 WNHNN and CDR2 SYGVQD (reference sequence). CDR3 length: 13 residues. The CDR3: CASSDGPAETQYF. CDR3 sequence (DNA): TGCGCCAGCAGTGATGGGCCGGCGGAGACCCAGTACTTC.

The V call is TRBV5-4, the J call TRBJ2-2; D remains ambiguous. Trimming removed 0 bases at V and 6 bases at J, with 6 bases between. Germline-derived CDR1 and CDR2 are SGHNT and YYREEE (reference sequence). The CDR3 runs 13 residues. The CDR3 loop is CASSLVGAGELFF. For the CDR3, the DNA is TGTGCCAGCAGCTTGGTGGGCGCCGGGGAGCTGTTTTTT.

This clone was observed a few times. The identical CDR3 is also encoded by other nucleotide sequences in the sample. The chain recombines TRBV28 with TRBJ1-2; D unresolved. The CDR3 is made up of 12 amino acids. The germline V and J ends were trimmed by 2 bases and 4 bases, with 5 bases remaining between them. Germline V gives CDR1 MDHEN, CDR2 SYDVKM. The CDR3 here is CASSLGSYGYTF. CDR3 sequence (DNA): TGTGCCAGCAGTTTAGGGTCCTATGGCTACACCTTC.

V is TRBV7-2 and J is TRBJ2-2; 7 bases align to TRBD2. CDR3 length: 16 amino acids. CDR1 is SGHTA, CDR2 FQGNSA, per germline. V lost 0 bases, J lost 6 bases, and 7 bases stayed unmatched. CDR3 nucleotides: TGTGCCAGCAGCTTAGCGGCGGGAGTAACCGCCGGGGAGCTGTTTTTT. The encoded protein is CASSLAAGVTAGELFF.

In nucleotides, the CDR3 is TGTGCCGGGGGGCCGGATTCCTACGAGCAGTACTTC. Encoded protein: CAGGPDSYEQYF. The chain joins TRBV7-9 to TRBJ2-7, with D perhaps assigned TRBD1 or TRBD2 (6 bases each). The length of the CDR3 is 12 residues. From germline, CDR1 is SEHNR and CDR2 FQNEAQ (reference sequence). Trimming cost V 11 bases and J 1 base, with 12 bases left between them. The variable domain in full, with the rest retrieved from reference TRBV7-9 and TRBJ2-7, is DTGVSQNPRHKITKRGQNVTFRCDPISEHNRLYWYRQTLGQGPEFLTYFQNEAQLEKSRLLSDRFSAERPKGSFSTLEIQRTEQGDSAMYLCAGGPDSYEQYFGPGTRLTVT.

The J gene is TRBJ1-1, the V gene TRBV6-1; 8 nucleotides match TRBD1. Trimming removed 6 bases from V and 1 base from J; junction bases left unmatched: 7. Germline V gives CDR1 MNHNS, CDR2 SASEGT. CDR3 length: 15 residues. The CDR3 sequence is CASSPRTGTNTEAFF. The CDR3 region has the DNA TGTGCCAGCAGCCCCCGGACAGGGACGAACACTGAAGCTTTCTTT.

A single count supports this clone. Its ends do not fully match the called genes, so a read error is possible. The V call is TRBV29-1, the J call TRBJ2-7; 8 positions match TRBD1. Germline CDR1 SQVTM, CDR2 ANQGSEA. The CDR3 spans 13 residues. The CDR3 DNA is TGCAGTGTTGGAACAGGGGGGCCCTACGAGCAGTACTTC. As protein: CSVGTGGPYEQYF.

This sequence joins TRBV6-1 and TRBJ1-5; D gene uncertain. There are 16 residues in the CDR3. Germline lookup yields CDR1 MNHNS and CDR2 SASEGT. Trimming cost V 4 bases and J 2 bases, with 15 bases left between them. CDR3: CASSVEVARGNQPQHF. The DNA for the CDR3 is TGTGCCAGCAGTGTAGAAGTAGCTAGGGGCAATCAGCCCCAGCATTTT.

The rearrangement links TRBV12-2 to TRBJ2-7. TRBV12-2 is recorded as a pseudogene. The CDR3 consists of 15 residues. CDR3 sequence (DNA): TGTGCAAGTCTCTTCCCCAACGGACGAACCTACGAGCAGTACTTC. The encoded protein is CASLFPNGRTYEQYF.

This clone was seen only a few times. The chain recombines TRBV19 with TRBJ1-5; D is possibly TRBD1 (5 bases). With 3 bases removed from V and 5 bases from J, the gap between germline ends came to 11 bases. CDR1 is LNHDA, CDR2 SQIVND, per germline (reference sequence). CDR3 length: 14 amino acids. The CDR3 bases are TGTGCCAGTAGTATTGGAACAGGTTATCAGCCCCAGCATTTT. This translates into CASSIGTGYQPQHF. The variable domain in full, with the rest retrieved from reference TRBV19 and TRBJ1-5, is DGGITQSPKYLFRKEGQNVTLSCEQNLNHDAMYWYRQDPGQGLRLIYYSQIVNDFQKGDIAEGYSVSREKKESFPLTVTSAQKNPTAFYLCASSIGTGYQPQHFGDGTRLSIL.

V and J are TRBV4-1 and TRBJ2-7, with a weak D call TRBD2 (6 bases). This CDR3 comprises 15 residues. V was clipped by 0 bases and J by 5 bases, with 14 bases between them. The V gene's germline CDR1 is MGHRA and CDR2 YSYEKL. CDR3 amino acids: CASSQEGHGGNEQYF. The CDR3 nucleotides read TGCGCCAGCAGCCAAGAAGGGCACGGAGGGAACGAGCAGTACTTC.

The chain uses TRBV7-9 and TRBJ2-5; D uncertain. V dropped 3 bases and J dropped 1 base, with 0 bases sitting between them. Per the germline V gene, CDR1 is SEHNR and CDR2 is FQNEAQ (reference sequence). This CDR3 comprises 11 residues. CDR3 bases: TGTGCCAGCAGCTTCCAAGAGACCCAGTACTTC. It encodes CASSFQETQYF.

This clone appeared a few times. V is TRBV30 and J is TRBJ1-1, with D tentatively TRBD1 (5 bases). The germline V and J ends were trimmed by 6 bases and 11 bases, with 19 bases remaining between them. The CDR3 runs 12 residues. CDR1 and CDR2 from the germline V gene are GTSNPN and SVGIG (reference sequence). The CDR3: CACGREVAAAFF. DNA of the CDR3: TGTGCCTGCGGCAGGGAAGTAGCCGCCGCTTTCTTT. Filled out from reference TRBV30 and TRBJ1-1, the complete variable domain reads SQTIHQWPATLVQPVGSPLSLECTVEGTSNPNLYWYRQAAGRGLQLLFYSVGIGQISSEVPQNLSASRPQDRQFILSSKKLLLSDSGFYLCACGREVAAAFFGQGTRLTVV.

This clone appeared a single time. This rearrangement joins TRBV5-4 to TRBJ2-1; 8 bases agree with TRBD1. The CDR3 spans 12 residues. CDR1 is SGHNT and CDR2 is YYREEE in the germline V gene (reference sequence). V lost 3 bases and J lost 7; bases outside the gene matches: 0. The CDR3 region has the DNA TGTGCCAGCAGCTGGACAGGGAATGAGCAGTTCTTC. This gives the protein CASSWTGNEQFF.

This chain uses TRBV27 with TRBJ1-5, with TRBD1 as a possible D gene (6 bases). Trimming stripped 5 bases from V and 1 base from J, with 9 bases between. Germline CDR1 and CDR2: MNHEY and SMNVEV (reference sequence). The CDR3 spans 14 residues. CDR3: CASSATGSNQPQHF. CDR3 DNA sequence: TGTGCCAGCAGTGCCACAGGGAGCAATCAGCCCCAGCATTTT.

The gene calls are TRBV18 and TRBJ2-3, with 12 bases lining up with TRBD2. V shed 6 bases and J 4 bases; nucleotides not matched to a gene: 5. CDR3 length equals 15 residues. Germline values: CDR1 KGHSH, CDR2 LQKENI. In nucleotides, the CDR3 is TGTGCCAGCTCGCGACTAGCGGGAGACTCAGATACGCAGTATTTT. Translation gives CASSRLAGDSDTQYF.

This chain joins TRBV28 and TRBJ1-3; the match to TRBD1 covers 7 bases. Germline assignment: CDR1 MDHEN and CDR2 SYDVKM. CDR3 size: 16 residues. The V and J ends lost 3 bases and 0 bases, in that order; junction bases with no gene match: 5. The CDR3 here is CASSFRQGHSGNTIYF. The CDR3 coding sequence is TGTGCCAGCAGTTTCCGACAGGGACACTCTGGAAACACCATATATTTT.

This chain uses TRBV6-5 with TRBJ1-3; possible D gene TRBD1, 5 bases. The CDR3 extends over 15 amino acids. V lost 6 bases and J lost 4, with 16 bases in between. CDR1 and CDR2 from the germline V gene are MNHEY and SVGAGI. This chain's CDR3 is CASSMTAKGGNTIYF. CDR3 sequence (DNA): TGTGCCAGCAGCATGACAGCGAAAGGAGGAAACACCATATATTTT.

The chain carries TRBV11-3 and TRBJ2-5; D might be TRBD2 (6 bases). V lost 0 bases to trimming and J lost 5 bases, with 7 bases between them. The CDR3 has 13 amino acids. Germline V lookup: CDR1 SGHNT, CDR2 YENEEA. The CDR3 loop is CASSLDAGETQYF. CDR3 in DNA: TGTGCCAGCAGCTTAGATGCGGGGGAGACCCAGTACTTC.

As to this clone: Other DNA sequences within the sample encode an identical CDR3. The chain employs TRBV30 and TRBJ1-1; the D is unclear. The germline gives CDR1 GTSNPN, CDR2 SVGIG (reference sequence). V was pared by 3 bases and J by 0 bases, with 8 bases between. The CDR3 consists of 13 residues. The DNA for the CDR3 is TGTGCCTGGAGGATGGCAGTGAACACTGAAGCTTTCTTT. It translates to CAWRMAVNTEAFF. Complete variable domain (other parts from reference TRBV30 and TRBJ1-1): SQTIHQWPATLVQPVGSPLSLECTVEGTSNPNLYWYRQAAGRGLQLLFYSVGIGQISSEVPQNLSASRPQDRQFILSSKKLLLSDSGFYLCAWRMAVNTEAFFGQGTRLTVV.

The rearrangement uses TRBV18 and TRBJ2-2; D is unclear. The CDR3 extends over 16 amino acids. CDR1 is KGHSH, CDR2 LQKENI, per germline. Trimming stripped 3 bases from V and 6 bases from J, with 17 bases between. The CDR3 sequence is CASSPNDLLKPGELFF. CDR3 nucleotides: TGTGCCAGCTCACCGAACGACCTTTTAAAGCCCGGGGAGCTGTTTTTT.